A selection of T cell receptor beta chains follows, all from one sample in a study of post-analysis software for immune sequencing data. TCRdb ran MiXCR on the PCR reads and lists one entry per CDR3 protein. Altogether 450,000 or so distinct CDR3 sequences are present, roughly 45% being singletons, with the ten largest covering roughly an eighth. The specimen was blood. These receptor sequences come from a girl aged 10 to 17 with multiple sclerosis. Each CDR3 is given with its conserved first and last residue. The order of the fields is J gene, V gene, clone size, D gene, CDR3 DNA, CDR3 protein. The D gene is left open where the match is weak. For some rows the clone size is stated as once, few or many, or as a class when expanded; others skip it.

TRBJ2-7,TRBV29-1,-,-,TGCAGCGGGGACCTTAGCTCCTACAATGAGCAGTACTTC,CSGDLSSYNEQYF
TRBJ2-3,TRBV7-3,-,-,TGTGCCAGCAGCTTTAGCGATAGCGCCACAGATACGCAGTATTTT,CASSFSDSATDTQYF
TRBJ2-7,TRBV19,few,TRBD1,TGTGCCAGTAGTTCCCCCTCGGCACAGGGGATGAGCGAGCAGTACTTC,CASSSPSAQGMSEQYF
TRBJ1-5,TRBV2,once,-,TGTGCCAGCAGGGCCTCCGGGGATCAGCCCCAGCATTTT,CASRASGDQPQHF
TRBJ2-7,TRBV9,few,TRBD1,TGTGCCAGCAGTTTGGGACAGGCGGACTACGAGCAGTACTTC,CASSLGQADYEQYF
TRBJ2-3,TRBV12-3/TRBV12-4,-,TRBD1,TGTGCCAGCAGGGCCGGGACAGGCTCTGATACGCAGTATTTT,CASRAGTGSDTQYF
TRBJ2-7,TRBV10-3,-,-,TGTGCCGTCGCCGAGGGACCTGGGAAGACCTACGAGCAGTACTTC,CAVAEGPGKTYEQYF
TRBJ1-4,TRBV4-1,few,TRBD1,TGCGCCAGCAGCCAAGACAGGGGGAACGAAAAACTGTTTTTT,CASSQDRGNEKLFF
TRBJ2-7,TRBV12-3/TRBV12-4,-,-,TGTGCCAGCACCCAAGGGGTGGCCTACGAGCAGTACTTC,CASTQGVAYEQYF
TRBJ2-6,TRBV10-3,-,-,TGTGCCATCAGTGGACAGGTCTCTGGGGCCAACGTCCAGACTTTC,CAISGQVSGANVQTF
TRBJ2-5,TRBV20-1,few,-,TGCAGCGGGGTCCCCACGGGGGAGACCCAGTACTTC,CSGVPTGETQYF
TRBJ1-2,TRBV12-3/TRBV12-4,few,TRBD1,TGTGCCAGCAGGATACTAGGGACAGGGGGCTTTGGCTACACCTTC,CASRILGTGGFGYTF
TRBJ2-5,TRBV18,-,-,TGTGCCAGCTCCAGACTGAACCAAGAGACCCAGTACTTC,CASSRLNQETQYF
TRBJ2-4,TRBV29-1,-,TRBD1,TGCAGCGTTGCCTTACAGGGGAGAGGGGACATTCAGTACTTC,CSVALQGRGDIQYF
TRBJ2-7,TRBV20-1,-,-,TGCAGTGCTAGCTACAGGGCAGGCTACGAGCAGTACTTC,CSASYRAGYEQYF
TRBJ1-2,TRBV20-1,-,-,TGCAGTGCTAGTAGGGCCAAGGAAGGCTACACCTTC,CSASRAKEGYTF
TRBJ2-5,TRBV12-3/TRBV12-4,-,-,TGTGCCAGCAGTCCGAGAGCCAGGGTAGTGGTACCAGCGTTTAGTGAGACCCAGTACTTC,CASSPRARVVVPAFSETQYF
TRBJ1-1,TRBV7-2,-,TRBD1,TGTGCCAGCAGCTTGGACAGGTTAAGTGGTGAAGCTTTCTTT,CASSLDRLSGEAFF
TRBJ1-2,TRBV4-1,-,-,TGCGCCAGCAGCCAAGAGCCGCCAACCCCCTATGGCTACACCTTC,CASSQEPPTPYGYTF
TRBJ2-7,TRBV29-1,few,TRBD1,TGCAGCGTTAGAAGAGTAGGGGACAGGCCTTACGAGCAGTACTTC,CSVRRVGDRPYEQYF
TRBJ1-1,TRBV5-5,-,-,TGTGCCAGCAGCTGGGGGACGGGAATGAACACTGAAGCTTTCTTT,CASSWGTGMNTEAFF
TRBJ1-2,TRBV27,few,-,TGTGCCAGCAGCCCGTCGGTAGACGGCTACACCTTC,CASSPSVDGYTF
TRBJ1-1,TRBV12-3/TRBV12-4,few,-,TGTGCCAGCAGTCGGAGAAGGGTGGACACTGAAGCTTTCTTT,CASSRRRVDTEAFF
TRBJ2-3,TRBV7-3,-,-,TGTGCCAGCAGCCCGCAGACCGACAGCACAGATACGCAGTATTTT,CASSPQTDSTDTQYF
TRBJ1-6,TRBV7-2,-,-,TGTGCCAGCAGCTTACAGGCGGGTAATTCACCCCTCCACTTT,CASSLQAGNSPLHF
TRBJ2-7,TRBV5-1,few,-,TGCGCCAGCAGCCACCCTGACAGACCATACTACGAGCAGTACTTC,CASSHPDRPYYEQYF
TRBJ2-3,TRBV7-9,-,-,TGTGCCAGCAGCCCACTCGGGGGCGTCTACACAGATACGCAGTATTTT,CASSPLGGVYTDTQYF
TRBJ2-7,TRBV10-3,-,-,TGTGCCATCAGCCCGGGAGCGAGCTCCTACGAGCAGTACTTC,CAISPGASSYEQYF
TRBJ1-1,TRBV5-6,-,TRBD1,TGTGCCAGCAGCTTGGTAGGGGGCTTGGGCACTGAAGCTTTCTTT,CASSLVGGLGTEAFF
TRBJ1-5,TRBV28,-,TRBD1,TGTGCCAGCAGTCCCTTCTCAGGGGGAGGGCAGCCCCAGCATTTT,CASSPFSGGGQPQHF
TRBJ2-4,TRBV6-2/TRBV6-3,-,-,TGTGCCAGCAGTACCAGGAGCCCGGAAGCCAAAAACATTCAGTACTTC,CASSTRSPEAKNIQYF
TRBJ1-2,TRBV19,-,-,TGTGCCAGTTCGGGTTCGCTCTACAACTATGGCTACACCTTC,CASSGSLYNYGYTF
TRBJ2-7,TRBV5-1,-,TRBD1,TGCGCCAGCAGTCCGGGACAGAATATCCCTCGGGCCTACAAGCAGTACTTC,CASSPGQNIPRAYKQYF
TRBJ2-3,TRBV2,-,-,TGTGCCAGCAGTTATTCAGATACGCAGTATTTT,CASSYSDTQYF
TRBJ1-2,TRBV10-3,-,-,TGTGCCATCAGTGAGAGAGGGGCCAGCACCTTC,CAISERGASTF
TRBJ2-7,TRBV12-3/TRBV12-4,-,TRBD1,TGTGCCAGCAGTTTAGATAGGGACAGAGCCTACGAGCAGTACTTC,CASSLDRDRAYEQYF
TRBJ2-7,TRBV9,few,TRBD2,TGTGCCAGCAGCGTCGCCGGGACTAGCGCCTACGAGCAGTACTTC,CASSVAGTSAYEQYF
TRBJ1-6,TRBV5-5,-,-,TGTGCCAGCAGCTTGTTACAGTCCTATAATTCACCCCTCCACTTT,CASSLLQSYNSPLHF
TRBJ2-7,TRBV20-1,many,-,TGCAGTGCTCATGGGGGGCACTGGGACGAGCAGTACTTC,CSAHGGHWDEQYF
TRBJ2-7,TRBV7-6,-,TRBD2,TGTGCCAGCAGCCCAGCTAGCGGGAGGAACGACGAGCAGTACTTC,CASSPASGRNDEQYF
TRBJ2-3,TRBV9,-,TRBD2,TGTGCCAGCAGCCTGAGCGGGAGATCCCTGAGCACAGATACGCAGTATTTT,CASSLSGRSLSTDTQYF